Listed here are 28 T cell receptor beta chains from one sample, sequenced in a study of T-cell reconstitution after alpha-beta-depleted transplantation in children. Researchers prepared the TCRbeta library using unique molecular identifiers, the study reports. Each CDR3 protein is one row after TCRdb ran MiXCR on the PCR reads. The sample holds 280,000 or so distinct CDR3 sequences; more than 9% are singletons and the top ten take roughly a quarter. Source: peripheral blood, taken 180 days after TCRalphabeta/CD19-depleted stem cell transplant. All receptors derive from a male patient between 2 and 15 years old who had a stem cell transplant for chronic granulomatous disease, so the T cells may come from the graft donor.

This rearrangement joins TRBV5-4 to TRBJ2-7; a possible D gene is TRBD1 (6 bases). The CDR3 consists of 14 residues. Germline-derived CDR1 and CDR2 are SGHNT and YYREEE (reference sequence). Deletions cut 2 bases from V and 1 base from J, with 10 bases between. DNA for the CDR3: TGTGCCAGCAGCTTTTCGGACAGTTCCTACGAGCAGTACTTC. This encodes CASSFSDSSYEQYF.

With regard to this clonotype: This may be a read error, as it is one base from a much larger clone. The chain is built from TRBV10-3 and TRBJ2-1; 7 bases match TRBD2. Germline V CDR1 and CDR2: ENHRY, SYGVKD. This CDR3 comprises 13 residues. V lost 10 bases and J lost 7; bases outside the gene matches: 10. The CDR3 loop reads CATSGGNTNEQFF. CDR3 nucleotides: TGTGCCACATCCGGGGGGAACACAAATGAGCAGTTCTTC.

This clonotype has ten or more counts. The CDR3 bases are TGCGCCAGCAGCTTGGTAAGCGGGACGAGCACAGATACGCAGTATTTT. Encoded protein: CASSLVSGTSTDTQYF. The chain links TRBV5-1 to TRBJ2-3; 7 positions match TRBD2. V shed 0 bases, J shed 0 bases, and the junction held 4 bases outside the gene matches. Germline V gives CDR1 SGHRS, CDR2 YFSETQ. The CDR3 is 16 residues long.

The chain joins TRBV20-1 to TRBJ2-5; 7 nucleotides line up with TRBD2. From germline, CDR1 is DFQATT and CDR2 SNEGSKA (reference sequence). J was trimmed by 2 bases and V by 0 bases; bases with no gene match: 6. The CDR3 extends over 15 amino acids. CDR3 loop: CSARDWGEGQETQYF. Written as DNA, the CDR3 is TGCAGTGCTAGAGATTGGGGGGAGGGTCAAGAGACCCAGTACTTC.

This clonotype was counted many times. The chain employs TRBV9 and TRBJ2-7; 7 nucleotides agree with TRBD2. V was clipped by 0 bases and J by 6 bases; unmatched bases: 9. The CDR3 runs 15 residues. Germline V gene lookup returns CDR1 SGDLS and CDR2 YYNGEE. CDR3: CASSVEVARTSEQYF. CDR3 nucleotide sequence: TGTGCCAGCAGCGTAGAAGTCGCCAGGACTAGCGAGCAGTACTTC.

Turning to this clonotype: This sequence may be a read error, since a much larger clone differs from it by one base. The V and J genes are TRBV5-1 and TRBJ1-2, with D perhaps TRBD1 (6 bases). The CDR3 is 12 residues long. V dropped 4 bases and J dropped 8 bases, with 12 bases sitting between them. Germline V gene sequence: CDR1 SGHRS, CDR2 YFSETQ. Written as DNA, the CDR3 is TGCGCCAGCAGCACGACAGGTTCCGGCTACACCTTC. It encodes CASSTTGSGYTF.

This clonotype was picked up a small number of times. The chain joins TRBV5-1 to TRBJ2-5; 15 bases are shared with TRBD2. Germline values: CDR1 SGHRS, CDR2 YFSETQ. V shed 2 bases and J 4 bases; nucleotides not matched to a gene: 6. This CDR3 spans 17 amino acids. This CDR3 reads CASSFGLAGGPGETQYF. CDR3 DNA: TGCGCCAGCAGCTTCGGACTAGCGGGAGGGCCGGGAGAGACCCAGTACTTC.

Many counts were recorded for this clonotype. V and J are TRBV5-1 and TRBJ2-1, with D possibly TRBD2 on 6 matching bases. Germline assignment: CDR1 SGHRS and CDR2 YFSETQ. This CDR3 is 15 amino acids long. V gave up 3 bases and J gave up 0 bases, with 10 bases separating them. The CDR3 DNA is TGCGCCAGCAGCTCGGGAGTTCCCTCCTACAATGAGCAGTTCTTC. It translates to CASSSGVPSYNEQFF.

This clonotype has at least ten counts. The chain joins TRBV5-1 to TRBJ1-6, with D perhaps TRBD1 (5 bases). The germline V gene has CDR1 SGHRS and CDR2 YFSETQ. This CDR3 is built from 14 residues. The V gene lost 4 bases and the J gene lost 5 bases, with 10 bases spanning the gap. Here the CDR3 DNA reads TGCGCCAGCAGCGTGCCGGGGGATAATTCACCCCTCCACTTT. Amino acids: CASSVPGDNSPLHF.

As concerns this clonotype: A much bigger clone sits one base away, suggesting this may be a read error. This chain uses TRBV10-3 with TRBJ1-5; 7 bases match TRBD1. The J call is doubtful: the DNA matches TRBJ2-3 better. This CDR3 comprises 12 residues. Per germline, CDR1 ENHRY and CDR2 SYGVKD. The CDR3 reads CATRTGDQPQYF. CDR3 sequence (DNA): TGTGCCACCAGGACAGGTGATCAGCCCCAGTATTTT.

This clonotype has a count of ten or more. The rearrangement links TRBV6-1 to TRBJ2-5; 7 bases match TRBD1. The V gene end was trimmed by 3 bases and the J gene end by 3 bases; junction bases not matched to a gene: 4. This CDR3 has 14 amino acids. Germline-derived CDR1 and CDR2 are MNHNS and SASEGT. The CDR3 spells CASSEWDSKETQYF. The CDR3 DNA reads TGTGCCAGCAGTGAGTGGGACAGTAAAGAGACCCAGTACTTC.

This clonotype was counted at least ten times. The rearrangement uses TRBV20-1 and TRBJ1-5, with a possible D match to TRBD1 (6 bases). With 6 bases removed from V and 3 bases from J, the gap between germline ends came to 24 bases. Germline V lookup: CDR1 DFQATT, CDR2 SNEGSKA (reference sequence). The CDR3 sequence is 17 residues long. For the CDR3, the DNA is TGCAGTGCCCCACGGGGGGCCAGGGTCGATTACAATCAGCCCCAGCATTTT. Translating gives CSAPRGARVDYNQPQHF.

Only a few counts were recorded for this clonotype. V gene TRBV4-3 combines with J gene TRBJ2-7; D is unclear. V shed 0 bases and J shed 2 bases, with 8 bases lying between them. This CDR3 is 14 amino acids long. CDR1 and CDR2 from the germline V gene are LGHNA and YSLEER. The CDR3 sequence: CASSQDVDAYEQYF. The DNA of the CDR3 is TGCGCCAGCAGCCAAGATGTGGACGCCTACGAGCAGTACTTC.

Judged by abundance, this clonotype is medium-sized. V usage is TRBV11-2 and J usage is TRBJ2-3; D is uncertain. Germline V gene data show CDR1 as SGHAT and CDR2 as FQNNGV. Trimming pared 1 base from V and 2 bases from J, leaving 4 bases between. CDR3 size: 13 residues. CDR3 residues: CASSLVLTDTQYF. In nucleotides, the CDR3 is TGTGCCAGCAGCTTAGTGCTCACAGATACGCAGTATTTT.

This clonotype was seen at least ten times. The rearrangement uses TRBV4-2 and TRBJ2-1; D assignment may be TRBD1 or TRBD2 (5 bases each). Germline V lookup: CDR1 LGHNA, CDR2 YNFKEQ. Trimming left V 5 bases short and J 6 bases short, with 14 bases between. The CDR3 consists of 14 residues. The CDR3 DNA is TGTGCCAGCAGCGTGACGGGGCGGGTCAATGAGCAGTTCTTC. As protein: CASSVTGRVNEQFF.

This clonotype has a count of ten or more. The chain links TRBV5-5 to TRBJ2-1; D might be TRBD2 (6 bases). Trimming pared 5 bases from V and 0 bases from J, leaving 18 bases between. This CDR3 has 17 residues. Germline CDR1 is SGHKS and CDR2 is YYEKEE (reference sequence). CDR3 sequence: CASRTRTAASSYNEQFF. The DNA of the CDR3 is TGTGCCAGCAGGACTAGGACGGCGGCGAGCTCCTACAATGAGCAGTTCTTC.

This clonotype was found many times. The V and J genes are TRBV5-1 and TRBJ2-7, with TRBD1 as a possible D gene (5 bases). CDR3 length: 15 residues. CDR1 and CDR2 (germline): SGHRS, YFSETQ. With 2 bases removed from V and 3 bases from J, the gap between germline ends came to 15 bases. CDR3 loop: CASSLTLGRDYEQYF. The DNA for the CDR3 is TGCGCCAGCAGCTTAACGCTGGGCAGGGACTACGAGCAGTACTTC.

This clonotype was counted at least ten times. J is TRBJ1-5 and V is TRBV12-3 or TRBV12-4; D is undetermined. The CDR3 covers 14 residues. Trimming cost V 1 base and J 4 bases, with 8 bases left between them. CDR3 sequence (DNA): TGTGCCAGCAGTTTAGGCCGGGTGAATCAGCCCCAGCATTTT. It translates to CASSLGRVNQPQHF.

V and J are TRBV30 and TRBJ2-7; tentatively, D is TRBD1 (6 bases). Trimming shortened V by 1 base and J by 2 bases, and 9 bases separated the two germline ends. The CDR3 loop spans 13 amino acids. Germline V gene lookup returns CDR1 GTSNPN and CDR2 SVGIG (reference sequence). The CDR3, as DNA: TGTGCCTGGAGTGGCAGGGGTACCTACGAGCAGTACTTC. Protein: CAWSGRGTYEQYF.

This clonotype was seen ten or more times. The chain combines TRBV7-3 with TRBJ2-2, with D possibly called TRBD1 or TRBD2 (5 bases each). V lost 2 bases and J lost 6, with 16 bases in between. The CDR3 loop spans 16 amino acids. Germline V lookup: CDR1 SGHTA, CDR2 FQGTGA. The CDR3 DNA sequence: TGTGCCAGCAGCTTATCGTTCAGACGGGGCGCCGGGGAGCTGTTTTTT. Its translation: CASSLSFRRGAGELFF.

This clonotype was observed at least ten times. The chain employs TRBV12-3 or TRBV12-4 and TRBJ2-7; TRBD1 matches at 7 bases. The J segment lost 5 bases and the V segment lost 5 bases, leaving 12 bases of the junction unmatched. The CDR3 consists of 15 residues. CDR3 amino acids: CASSHWVGGQDEQYF. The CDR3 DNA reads TGTGCCAGCAGTCACTGGGTAGGGGGCCAGGACGAGCAGTACTTC.

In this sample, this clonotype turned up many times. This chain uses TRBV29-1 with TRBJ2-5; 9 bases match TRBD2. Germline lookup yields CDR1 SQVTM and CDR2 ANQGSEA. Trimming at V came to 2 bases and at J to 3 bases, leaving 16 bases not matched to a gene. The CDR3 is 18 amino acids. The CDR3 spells CSVEHERFLAGTKETQYF. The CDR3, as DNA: TGCAGCGTTGAACATGAGCGATTCCTAGCGGGAACTAAAGAGACCCAGTACTTC.

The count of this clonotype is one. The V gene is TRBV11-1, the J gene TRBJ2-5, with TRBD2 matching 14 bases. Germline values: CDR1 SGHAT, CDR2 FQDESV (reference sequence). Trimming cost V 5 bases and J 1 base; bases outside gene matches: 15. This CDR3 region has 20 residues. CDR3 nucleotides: TGTGCCAGCAGCGCCGGCAGGGGGACTAGCGGGAGAGGTACCCAAGAGACCCAGTACTTC. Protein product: CASSAGRGTSGRGTQETQYF.

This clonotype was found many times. The CDR3 DNA reads TGTGCCAGCAGCTTCAGTTCCATCCAGGGGGAGCAGTACTTC. Encoded protein: CASSFSSIQGEQYF. The rearrangement joins TRBV7-2 to TRBJ2-7, with D perhaps TRBD1 (6 bases). V was cut by 3 bases and J by 7 bases, with 16 bases left in between. This CDR3 comprises 14 residues. The germline V gene encodes CDR1 SGHTA and CDR2 FQGNSA.

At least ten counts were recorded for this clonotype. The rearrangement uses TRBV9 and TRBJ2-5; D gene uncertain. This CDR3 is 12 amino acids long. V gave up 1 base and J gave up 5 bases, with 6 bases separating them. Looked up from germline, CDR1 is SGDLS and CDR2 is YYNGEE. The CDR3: CASSVNGETQYF. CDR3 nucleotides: TGTGCCAGCAGCGTAAATGGGGAGACCCAGTACTTC.

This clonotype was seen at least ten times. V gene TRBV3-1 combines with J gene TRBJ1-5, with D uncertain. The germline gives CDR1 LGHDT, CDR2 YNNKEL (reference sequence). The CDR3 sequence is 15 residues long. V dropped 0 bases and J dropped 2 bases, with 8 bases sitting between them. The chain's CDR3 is CASSQDTTGNQPQHF. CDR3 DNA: TGTGCCAGCAGCCAAGATACAACGGGCAATCAGCCCCAGCATTTT.

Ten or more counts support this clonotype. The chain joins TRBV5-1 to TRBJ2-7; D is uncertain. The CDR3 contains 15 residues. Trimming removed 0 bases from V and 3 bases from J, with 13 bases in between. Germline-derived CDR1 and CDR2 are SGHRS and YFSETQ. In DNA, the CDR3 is TGCGCCAGCAGCTTGGCCTACCTCGGTTACTACGAGCAGTACTTC. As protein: CASSLAYLGYYEQYF.

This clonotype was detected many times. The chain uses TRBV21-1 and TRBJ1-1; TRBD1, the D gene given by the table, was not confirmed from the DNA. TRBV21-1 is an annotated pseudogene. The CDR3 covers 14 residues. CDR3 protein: CASSKTTRGAQAFF. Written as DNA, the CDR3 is TGTGCCAGCAGCAAAACGACGCGGGGGGCGCAAGCTTTCTTT.